This record covers a single T cell receptor beta chain. This clonotype was counted ten times or more. Its antigen is currently not known. No base qualities exist here, and no much larger clone lies one base off it. These data belong to a study of CD8 T cells in ankylosing spondylitis (dated by TCRdb to 2015 to 2018). Broadly, across the study: T cell receptor beta repertoires were profiled in healthy donors and ankylosing spondylitis patients so that disease-linked TCR variants could be found. In total, the full study cohort was made up of some 110 healthy donors and 25 or so ankylosing spondylitis patients. Peripheral blood was sampled, and synovial fluid was additionally collected from ankylosing spondylitis patients. General findings and caveats noted by the study authors: Significant enrichment of the disease-linked clones was reported in matched synovial fluid samples from ankylosing spondylitis patients. Blood from ankylosing spondylitis patients appeared to be characterized by a TCR beta motif made up of about 8 highly homologous amino acid variants. Some motif variants had previously been reported in the synovial fluid and blood of reactive arthritis patients, which suggests shared mechanisms of disease initiation. A CD8+ phenotype was shown by the disease-linked clones, which were found at relatively low frequencies in peripheral blood.

The sequencer was an Illumina HiSeq 2500. Quantitative 5'-RACE with molecular barcodes was used to prepare TCR beta libraries. As for the authors' bioinformatics: A new computational method, built on a probabilistic model of VDJ rearrangement, was used to identify disease-linked TCR variants. Through fastp at Q25 and MiXCR, TCRdb rebuilt clones from the public reads, retaining in-frame beta chains. CDR3 protein sequences are deduplicated, and each keeps its most common genes and DNA. The V and J calls follow TCRdb's processing rather than the paper's. Recorded for this sample are roughly 39,000 distinct CDR3 sequences; less than 3.5% of them occurred a single time. Jointly, the top ten make up approximately 4.2% of the sample. Unmatched junction bases come to 9, with V trimmed by 3 bases and J by 2 bases. The germline V gene supplies CDR1 SGDLS and CDR2 YYNGEE. There are 18 amino acids in the CDR3, from cysteine to phenylalanine inclusive. Here the CDR3 DNA is all that survives: 54 bases in frame from base 1.

The receptor's source is a male donor with ankylosing spondylitis or in good health (not recorded which). The sequencing sample was made of blood, either unsorted or a sorted T cell fraction (not recorded which). The chain joins TRBV9 to TRBJ2-6; TRBD1 lines up with 9 middle nucleotides. The DNA sequence follows: TGTGCCAGCAGCGGGGACAGGGAGGGCTTTGCTGGGGCCAACGTCCTGACTTTC. It is translated as CASSGDREGFAGANVLTF.